The sequence of this T cell receptor beta chain was determined in a study of T-cell memory formation after mild COVID-19 (dated by TCRdb to the early 2020s). Turning to the overall study: Most TCR sequence clusters were specific to one of the two donors. The cohort comprised two young, previously healthy adult volunteers, one female and one male. T-cell clones expanding and contracting after mild COVID-19 in two donors were tracked by longitudinal TCRalpha and TCRbeta repertoire sequencing. Paper-wide results and their limitations: From day 15 to 85, contracting clones showed balanced CD4/CD8 phenotypes, whereas a second wave of clones that expanded from day 15 to 37 leaned towards CD4+. The detection of some responding clones in pre-infection memory suggests that pre-existing cross-reactive memory T cells joined the SARS-CoV-2 response. SARS-CoV-2 specificity of the second-wave clones peaking on day 37 was not confirmed. Only two mild cases were covered in the study, and larger cohorts including severe cases with pre-infection samples were considered necessary. Contracting CD4+ clones were located mainly in the CM and EM memory subsets, whereas CD8+ clones were found to be enriched in EMRA.

Sequencing was carried out with an Illumina NovaSeq 6000. Using 5'RACE with constant-segment primers, TCRalpha and TCRbeta cDNA libraries were constructed, with sample barcodes and unique molecular identifiers added in the process. RNA was extracted from every sample with Trizol reagent. The libraries were amplified in two PCR steps, and the second step added a second sample barcode and Illumina TruSeq adapters. The libraries were sequenced on an Illumina NovaSeq using 2 x 150 bp paired-end reads. The paper's processing steps were these. Demultiplexing of reads and collapsing into UMI-guided consensus sequences were performed with migec v1.2.7. With mixcr v2.1.11, UMI consensuses were aligned to TRA and TRB V and J templates and assembled into clonotypes. A clonotype was counted as expanded or contracted only if both edgeR and NoisET called the change significant, with noise models trained on biological replicates. For edgeR calls, the thresholds were a false discovery rate-adjusted p below 0.01 and a log2 fold-change of 1. As an exploratory analysis of dynamics, PCA with hierarchical clustering was applied to max-normalized trajectories of the 1000 most abundant clonotypes. The CD4 or CD8 phenotype of responding clones was assigned using the separately sequenced CD4+ and CD8+ repertoires. Using fastp at Q25 and MiXCR, TCRdb reprocessed the public reads and kept productive beta chains. For every CDR3 protein sequence, its rows merge into one entry that carries the most common genes and DNA. These V and J calls originate from TCRdb's pipeline instead of the authors' own analysis. The sample table records over 120,000 distinct CDR3 sequences; roughly 19% of these occur just once. Approximately 2.3% of the sample is taken by the ten largest.

The CDR3 measures 16 amino acids from cysteine to phenylalanine. The retained sequence is limited to the CDR3, 48 bases, with the frame set at the first base. Unmatched junction bases come to 1, with V trimmed by 1 base and J by 2 bases. The germline V gene yields SGHTA for CDR1 and FQGNSA for CDR2. Ficoll-Paque density gradient centrifugation was the method used to isolate PBMCs. A word on this clonotype: The antigen it recognizes is unknown. Per-nucleotide qualities are absent, and no much larger clonotype sits a single base away.

The chain joins TRBV7-2 to TRBJ2-1; 11 junctional bases match TRBD2. The material sequenced was PBMCs or a T cell subset sorted from them (not recorded which). This TCR derives from an adult woman who had mild COVID-19 (a few samples of this study predate the infection). The sample titles of this study are shuffled in the database, so cell type and time point are left out; the donor was told from shared clones. CDR3 reads: CASSLDSGRAYNEQFF. The DNA sequence follows: TGTGCCAGCAGCTTAGATAGCGGGAGGGCCTACAATGAGCAGTTCTTC.